Listed below are T cell receptor beta chains from one sample, sequenced in a study of T cell responses to AZD1222 COVID-19 vaccine. Here immunoSEQ multiplex PCR was the method, and the copy in TCRdb shows in-frame clones only, minus some. The sample shows some 120,000 clones, 80% to 90% of them seen only once. The sample in question was peripheral blood, obtained on day 0 of AZD1222 vaccination. Receptors were obtained from an adult in good health. The CDR3 runs from the conserved cysteine through the conserved F or W. A D gene is named only where the DNA matches it firmly. Rows give clone size only sometimes, using once, few, many, or a class for an expanded clone.

abundance	v_gene	j_gene	d_gene	CDR3aa	CDR3nt
-	TRBV27	TRBJ2-7	-	CASSFQARPLYEQYF	TGTGCCAGCAGTTTTCAGGCGCGGCCGTTGTACGAGCAGTACTTC
once	TRBV7-3	TRBJ2-1	TRBD2	CASSLIGGSYNEQFF	TGTGCCAGCAGCTTAATAGGCGGGAGCTACAATGAGCAGTTCTTC
few	TRBV19	TRBJ1-2	TRBD1	CASSIAGTGGYGYTF	TGTGCCAGTAGTATAGCCGGGACAGGGGGCTATGGCTACACCTTC
-	TRBV4-1	TRBJ1-1	-	CASSHLGQLGEAFF	TGCGCCAGCAGCCATCTGGGACAACTAGGCGAAGCTTTCTTT
-	TRBV19	TRBJ1-2	-	CASSDGRNYGYTF	TGTGCCAGTAGTGATGGCAGAAACTATGGCTACACCTTC
-	TRBV28	TRBJ2-1	-	CASIDPTRFSYNEQFF	TGTGCCAGCATTGACCCCACTAGATTCAGCTACAATGAGCAGTTCTTC
-	TRBV7-3	TRBJ1-1	-	CASSFQGNTEAFF	TGTGCCAGCAGCTTTCAGGGTAACACTGAAGCTTTCTTT
-	TRBV7-8	TRBJ1-5	-	CASSPREGSVQPQHF	TGTGCCAGCAGCCCCCGAGAGGGTTCTGTTCAGCCCCAGCATTTT
-	TRBV5-5	TRBJ1-1	-	CASSLLTGTNTEAFF	TGTGCCAGCAGCTTGTTGACGGGGACGAACACTGAAGCTTTCTTT
-	TRBV24-1	TRBJ1-1	-	CATRTGMNTEAFF	TGTGCCACTAGGACGGGGATGAACACTGAAGCTTTCTTT
-	TRBV30	TRBJ2-1	TRBD2	CAWSATAGGPLF	TGTGCCTGGAGTGCTACAGCGGGGGGGCCTCTCTTC
-	TRBV4-1	TRBJ2-1	TRBD2	CASSQDTGQRTSGGAIEQFF	TGCGCCAGCAGCCAAGATACGGGACAGCGGACTAGCGGGGGGGCCATTGAGCAGTTCTTC
-	TRBV9	TRBJ1-2	-	CASSAAVRAIANYGYTF	TGTGCCAGCAGCGCTGCCGTACGGGCCATAGCTAACTATGGCTACACCTTC
few	TRBV21-1	TRBJ1-1	-	CASSKDGRDTEAFF	TGTGCCAGCAGCAAAGACGGGAGGGACACTGAAGCTTTCTTT
-	TRBV18	TRBJ1-6	TRBD1	CASSPYDRQGNSPLHF	TGTGCCAGCTCACCGTACGATCGACAGGGAAACTCACCCCTCCACTTT
-	TRBV28	TRBJ2-7	-	CASSPPGDGYEQYF	TGTGCCAGCAGCCCCCCGGGAGATGGCTACGAGCAGTACTTC
-	TRBV10-1	TRBJ2-2	-	CASGGKNTGELFF	TGCGCCAGCGGGGGGAAGAACACCGGGGAGCTGTTTTTT
once	TRBV7-3	TRBJ1-2	-	CASSFKGNSYGYTF	TGTGCCAGCAGCTTTAAGGGAAACTCCTATGGCTACACCTTC
-	TRBV5-1	TRBJ2-1	TRBD2	CASSLWRGGFNNEQFF	TGCGCCAGCAGCTTGTGGCGCGGGGGGTTCAACAATGAGCAGTTCTTC
-	TRBV11-2	TRBJ2-7	TRBD1	CASSTRTGNNEQYF	TGTGCCAGCAGCACCCGGACAGGGAACAACGAGCAGTACTTC
few	TRBV6-5	TRBJ1-2	TRBD1	CISETGGAFGYTF	TGTATCAGTGAGACAGGGGGAGCGTTTGGCTACACCTTC
-	TRBV7-2	TRBJ1-3	-	CASSLFSPGGNTIYF	TGTGCCAGCAGCTTATTTAGTCCGGGAGGAAACACCATATATTTT
-	TRBV19	TRBJ1-2	TRBD1	CASSGDRRHGYTF	TGTGCCAGTAGTGGGGACAGGAGGCATGGCTACACCTTC
-	TRBV4-3	TRBJ1-4	-	CASSSQALNEKLFF	TGCGCCAGCAGCTCACAGGCCCTTAATGAAAAACTGTTTTTT
-	TRBV30	TRBJ2-7	TRBD1	CAWSRTGYEQYF	TGTGCCTGGAGTCGGACAGGCTACGAGCAGTACTTC
-	TRBV5-7	TRBJ2-7	TRBD2	CASRGPGRAGPPYEQYF	TGTGCCAGCAGAGGCCCCGGCCGAGCGGGACCTCCCTACGAGCAGTACTTC
-	TRBV7-2	TRBJ2-1	TRBD2	CASSLGRGGYNEQFF	TGTGCCAGCAGCTTAGGACGGGGGGGCTACAATGAGCAGTTCTTC
-	TRBV9	TRBJ1-1	-	CASSGARVMNTEAFF	TGTGCCAGCAGTGGGGCCAGGGTAATGAACACTGAAGCTTTCTTT
-	TRBV5-4	TRBJ2-5	-	CASSDELWGQETQYF	TGTGCCAGCAGCGATGAATTGTGGGGCCAAGAGACCCAGTACTTC
-	TRBV6-5	TRBJ1-2	TRBD1	CASRATSGGLGGYTF	TGTGCCAGCAGGGCCACGTCAGGGGGCCTTGGGGGCTACACCTTC
-	TRBV7-2	TRBJ1-4	-	CASRGGLNEKLFF	TGTGCCAGCCGCGGGGGTCTTAATGAAAAACTGTTTTTT
-	TRBV3-1/TRBV3-2	TRBJ1-5	-	CASSQDTGSNQPQHF	TGTGCCAGCAGCCAAGATACAGGAAGCAATCAGCCCCAGCATTTT
-	TRBV3-1/TRBV3-2	TRBJ1-1	-	CASARGTEAFF	TGTGCCAGCGCCCGGGGCACTGAAGCTTTCTTT
-	TRBV13	TRBJ2-5	-	CASSRLSGETQYF	TGTGCCAGCAGCCGACTCTCCGGGGAGACCCAGTACTTC
-	TRBV6-1	TRBJ2-3	-	CASSDYTQYF	TGTGCCAGCAGTGATTATACGCAGTATTTT
once	TRBV19	TRBJ1-5	-	CASSNPGVVFINQPQHF	TGTGCCAGTAGTAACCCAGGGGTAGTTTTTATCAATCAGCCCCAGCATTTT
-	TRBV14	TRBJ2-7	TRBD2	CASSPLGTSGSGEQYF	TGTGCCAGCAGCCCCCTCGGGACTAGCGGGAGTGGGGAGCAGTACTTC